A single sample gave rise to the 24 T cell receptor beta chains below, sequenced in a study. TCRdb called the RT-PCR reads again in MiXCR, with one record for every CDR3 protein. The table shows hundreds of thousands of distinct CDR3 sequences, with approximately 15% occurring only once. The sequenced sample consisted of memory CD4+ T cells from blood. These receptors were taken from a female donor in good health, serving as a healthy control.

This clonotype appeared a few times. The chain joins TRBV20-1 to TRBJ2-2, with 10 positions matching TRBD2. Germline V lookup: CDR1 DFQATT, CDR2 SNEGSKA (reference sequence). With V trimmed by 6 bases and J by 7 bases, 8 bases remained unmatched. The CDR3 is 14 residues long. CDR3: CSAQSGRADGELFF. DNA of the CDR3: TGCAGTGCGCAGAGCGGGAGGGCCGACGGGGAGCTGTTTTTT.

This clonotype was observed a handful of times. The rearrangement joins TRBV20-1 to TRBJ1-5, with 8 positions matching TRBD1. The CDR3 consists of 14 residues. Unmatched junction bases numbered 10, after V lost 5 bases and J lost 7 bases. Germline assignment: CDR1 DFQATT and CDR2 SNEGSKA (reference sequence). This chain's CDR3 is CSAFDRTGKQPQHF. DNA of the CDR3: TGCAGTGCTTTTGATCGGACAGGGAAACAGCCCCAGCATTTT.

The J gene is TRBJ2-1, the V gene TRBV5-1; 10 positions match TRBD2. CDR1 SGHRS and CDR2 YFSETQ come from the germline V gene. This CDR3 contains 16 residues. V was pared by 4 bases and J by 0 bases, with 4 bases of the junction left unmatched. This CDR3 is CASSTGTSDSYNEQFF. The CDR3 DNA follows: TGCGCCAGCAGCACCGGGACTAGCGACTCCTACAATGAGCAGTTCTTC. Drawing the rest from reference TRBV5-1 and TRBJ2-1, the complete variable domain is KAGVTQTPRYLIKTRGQQVTLSCSPISGHRSVSWYQQTPGQGLQFLFEYFSETQRNKGNFPGRFSGRQFSNSRSEMNVSTLELGDSALYLCASSTGTSDSYNEQFFGPGTRLTVL.

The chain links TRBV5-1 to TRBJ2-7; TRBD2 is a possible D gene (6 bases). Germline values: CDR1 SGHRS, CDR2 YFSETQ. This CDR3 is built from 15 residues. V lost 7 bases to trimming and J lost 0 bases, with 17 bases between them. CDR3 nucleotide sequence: TGCGCCAGCGCTATTGGGACTTCTTCCTCCTACGAGCAGTACTTC. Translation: CASAIGTSSSYEQYF.

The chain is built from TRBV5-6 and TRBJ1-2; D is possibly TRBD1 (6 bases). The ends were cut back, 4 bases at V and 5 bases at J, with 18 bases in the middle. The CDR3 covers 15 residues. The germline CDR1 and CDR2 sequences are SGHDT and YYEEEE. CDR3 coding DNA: TGTGCCAGCAGCGCCTTTGACAGGATCTCTTATGGCTACACCTTC. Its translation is CASSAFDRISYGYTF. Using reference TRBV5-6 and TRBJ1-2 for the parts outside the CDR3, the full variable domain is DAGVTQSPTHLIKTRGQQVTLRCSPKSGHDTVSWYQQALGQGPQFIFQYYEEEERQRGNFPDRFSGHQFPNYSSELNVNALLLGDSALYLCASSAFDRISYGYTFGSGTRLTVV.

CDR3 sequence: CASSPAHRRGGHEQYF. Here the CDR3 DNA reads TGTGCCAGCAGCCCCGCCCATAGAAGAGGGGGCCACGAGCAGTACTTC. The chain recombines TRBV5-6 with TRBJ2-7; 7 bases map to TRBD1. The CDR3 is made up of 16 amino acids. CDR1 is SGHDT, CDR2 YYEEEE, per germline. Losses at the gene ends were 4 bases for V and 5 bases for J; bases not matched to a gene: 15.

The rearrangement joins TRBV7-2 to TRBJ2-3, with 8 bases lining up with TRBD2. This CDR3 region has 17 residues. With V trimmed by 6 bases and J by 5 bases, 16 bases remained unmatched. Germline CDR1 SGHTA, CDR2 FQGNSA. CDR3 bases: TGTGCCAGCAGGTCCCGAGTAGAGAGCGGGGGACGAGATACGCAGTATTTT. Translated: CASRSRVESGGRDTQYF.

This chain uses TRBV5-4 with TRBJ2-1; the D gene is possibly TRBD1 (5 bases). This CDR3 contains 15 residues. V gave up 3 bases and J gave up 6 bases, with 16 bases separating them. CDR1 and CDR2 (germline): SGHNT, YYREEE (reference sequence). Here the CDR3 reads CASSSPLDSLNEQFF. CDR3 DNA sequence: TGTGCCAGCAGCTCCCCCCTAGACAGTCTCAATGAGCAGTTCTTC.

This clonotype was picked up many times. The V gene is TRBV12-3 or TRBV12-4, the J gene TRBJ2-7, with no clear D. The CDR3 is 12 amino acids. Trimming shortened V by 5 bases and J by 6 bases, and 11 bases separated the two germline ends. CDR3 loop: CASSRRMSEQYF. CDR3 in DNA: TGTGCCAGCAGTCGCCGGATGAGCGAGCAGTACTTC.

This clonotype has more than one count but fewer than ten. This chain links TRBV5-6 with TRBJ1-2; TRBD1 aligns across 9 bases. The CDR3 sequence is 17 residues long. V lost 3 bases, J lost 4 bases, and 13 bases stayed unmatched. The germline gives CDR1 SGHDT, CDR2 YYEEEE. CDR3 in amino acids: CASSSERAGTGIYGYTF. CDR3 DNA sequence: TGTGCCAGCAGCTCTGAGCGGGCCGGGACAGGGATCTATGGCTACACCTTC.

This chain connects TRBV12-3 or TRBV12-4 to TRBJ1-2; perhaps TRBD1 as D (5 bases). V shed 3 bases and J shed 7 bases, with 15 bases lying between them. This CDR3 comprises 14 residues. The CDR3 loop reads CASSFRGGEVGYTF. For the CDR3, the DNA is TGTGCCAGCAGTTTTCGGGGCGGGGAGGTTGGCTACACCTTC.

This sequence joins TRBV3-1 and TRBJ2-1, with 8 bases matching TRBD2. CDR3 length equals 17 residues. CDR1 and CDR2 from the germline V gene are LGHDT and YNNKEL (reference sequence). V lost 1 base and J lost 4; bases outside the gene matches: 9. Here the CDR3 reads CASSQGKSSGSYNEQFF. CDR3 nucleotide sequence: TGTGCCAGCAGCCAAGGGAAGTCTAGCGGGTCTTACAATGAGCAGTTCTTC.

The CDR3 loop is CASGETGAGSPEQYF. The CDR3 DNA reads TGTGCCAGCGGAGAAACGGGGGCAGGGAGCCCCGAGCAGTACTTC. The chain recombines TRBV27 with TRBJ2-7; D is tentatively TRBD1 or TRBD2 (6 bases each). The V gene's germline CDR1 is MNHEY and CDR2 SMNVEV (reference sequence). Trimming cost V 8 bases and J 6 bases, with 23 bases left between them. This CDR3 is built from 15 residues.

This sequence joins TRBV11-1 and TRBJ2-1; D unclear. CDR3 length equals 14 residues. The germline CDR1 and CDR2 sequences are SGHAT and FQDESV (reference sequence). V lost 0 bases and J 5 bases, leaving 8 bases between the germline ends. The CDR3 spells CASSLAVTNNEQFF. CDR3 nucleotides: TGTGCCAGCAGCTTAGCGGTCACGAACAATGAGCAGTTCTTC. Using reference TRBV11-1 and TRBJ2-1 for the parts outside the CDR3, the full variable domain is EAEVAQSPRYKITEKSQAVAFWCDPISGHATLYWYRQILGQGPELLVQFQDESVVDDSQLPKDRFSAERLKGVDSTLKIQPAELGDSAMYLCASSLAVTNNEQFFGPGTRLTVL.

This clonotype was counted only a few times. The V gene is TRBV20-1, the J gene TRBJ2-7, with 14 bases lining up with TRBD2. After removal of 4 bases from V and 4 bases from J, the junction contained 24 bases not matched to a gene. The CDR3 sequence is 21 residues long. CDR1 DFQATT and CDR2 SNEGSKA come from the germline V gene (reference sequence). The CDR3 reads CSANPVLGTSGSTLLSYEQYF. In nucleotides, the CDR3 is TGCAGTGCTAACCCTGTACTCGGGACTAGCGGGAGTACCCTATTGTCGTACGAGCAGTACTTC.

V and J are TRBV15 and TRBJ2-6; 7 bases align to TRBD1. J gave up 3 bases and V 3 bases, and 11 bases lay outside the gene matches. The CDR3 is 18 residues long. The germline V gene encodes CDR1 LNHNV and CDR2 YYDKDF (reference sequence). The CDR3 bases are TGTGCCACCAGCAGTAGGACAGGCGCTCGCCTTGGGGCCAACGTCCTGACTTTC. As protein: CATSSRTGARLGANVLTF.

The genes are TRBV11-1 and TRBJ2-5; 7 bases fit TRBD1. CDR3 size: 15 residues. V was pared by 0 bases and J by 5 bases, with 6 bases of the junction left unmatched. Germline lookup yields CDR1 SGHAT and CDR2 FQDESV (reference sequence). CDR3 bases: TGTGCCAGCAGCTTAGCGACAGGGTTTGAGGAGACCCAGTACTTC. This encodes CASSLATGFEETQYF.

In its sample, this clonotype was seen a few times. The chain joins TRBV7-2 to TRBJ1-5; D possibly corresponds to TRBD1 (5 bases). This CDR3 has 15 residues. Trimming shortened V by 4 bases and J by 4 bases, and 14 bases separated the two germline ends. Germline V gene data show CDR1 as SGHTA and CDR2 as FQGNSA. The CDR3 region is CASSYAWGGNQPQHF. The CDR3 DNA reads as TGTGCCAGCAGCTATGCTTGGGGGGGAAATCAGCCCCAGCATTTT.

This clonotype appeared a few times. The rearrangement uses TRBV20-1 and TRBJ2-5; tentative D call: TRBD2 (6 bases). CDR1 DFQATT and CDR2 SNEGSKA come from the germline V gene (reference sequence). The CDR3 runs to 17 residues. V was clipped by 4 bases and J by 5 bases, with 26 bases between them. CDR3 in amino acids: CSAKKHTPGKAGETQYF. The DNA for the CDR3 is TGCAGTGCTAAGAAACATACGCCGGGAAAGGCGGGGGAGACCCAGTACTTC.

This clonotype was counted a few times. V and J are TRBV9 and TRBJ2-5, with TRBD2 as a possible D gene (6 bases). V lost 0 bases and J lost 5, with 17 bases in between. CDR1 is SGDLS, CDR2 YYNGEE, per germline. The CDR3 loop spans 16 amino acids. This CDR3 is CASSVDGTSLVETQYF. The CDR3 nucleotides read TGTGCCAGCAGCGTAGACGGTACTAGCCTGGTGGAGACCCAGTACTTC.

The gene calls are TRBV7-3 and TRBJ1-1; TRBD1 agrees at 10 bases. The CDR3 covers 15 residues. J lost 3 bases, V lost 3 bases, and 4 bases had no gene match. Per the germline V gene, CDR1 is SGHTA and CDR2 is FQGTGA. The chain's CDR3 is CASSLTGGVYTEAFF. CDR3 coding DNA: TGTGCCAGCAGCTTGACAGGGGGCGTTTACACTGAAGCTTTCTTT.

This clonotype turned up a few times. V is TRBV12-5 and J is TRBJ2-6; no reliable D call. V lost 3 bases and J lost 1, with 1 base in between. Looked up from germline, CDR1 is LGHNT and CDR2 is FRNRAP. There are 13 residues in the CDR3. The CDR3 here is CASGFSGANVLTF. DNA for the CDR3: TGTGCTAGTGGTTTTTCTGGGGCCAACGTCCTGACTTTC.

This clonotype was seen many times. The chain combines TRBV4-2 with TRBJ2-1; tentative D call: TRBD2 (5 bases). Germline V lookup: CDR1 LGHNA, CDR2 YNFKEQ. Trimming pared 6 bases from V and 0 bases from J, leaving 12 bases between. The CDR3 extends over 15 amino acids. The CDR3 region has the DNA TGTGCCAGCAGACCCGGACTGGGCTCCTACAATGAGCAGTTCTTC. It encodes CASRPGLGSYNEQFF.

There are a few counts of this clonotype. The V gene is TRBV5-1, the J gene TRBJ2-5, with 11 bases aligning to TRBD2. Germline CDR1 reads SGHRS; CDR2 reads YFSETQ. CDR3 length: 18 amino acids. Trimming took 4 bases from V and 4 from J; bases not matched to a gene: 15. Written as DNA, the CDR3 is TGCGCCAGCAGCCCGGGGACTAGCGGAGGTGGGCTAGGAGAGACCCAGTACTTC. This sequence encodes CASSPGTSGGGLGETQYF.